The table lists the clone carrying this T cell receptor (beta chain) with a few counts. Per germline, CDR1 MNHEY and CDR2 SMNVEV (reference sequence). The ends lost 8 bases at V and 6 bases at J; junction bases unmatched: 8. This CDR3 spans 13 amino acids. The PCR used 60 Vbeta and 13 Jbeta primers. In the source study's methods: Later reanalysis found 60 million to 90 million unique TCR beta chains, 9 million to 12 million of them shared. The protocol was immunoSEQ multiplex PCR, while the TCRdb copy is restricted to in-frame clones and leaves out a portion. D and trimming were read from the DNA, whereas the V and J calls and clone size are those reported in that table. The top ten clones hold approximately 2.4% of a sample with about 170,000 clones, 70% to 90% of them seen once. These data are taken from a study of cytomegalovirus exposure and HLA in healthy donors. Study-wide background: Of around 400 genotyped donors, roughly 81% grouped in the Caucasian-associated ancestry cluster.

Sequencing was carried out using PBMCs. The source of this sequence is a male donor in good health and CMV-seronegative. The V call is TRBV27, the J call TRBJ2-7; 9 nucleotides line up with TRBD1. This CDR3 reads CASCGTGFGEQYF. DNA of the CDR3: TGTGCCAGCTGTGGGACAGGGTTTGGCGAGCAGTACTTC.